The next 32 T cell receptor beta chains were all read from a single sample in a study of CXCR3-negative and CXCR3-positive naive CD8 T cells. Libraries of TRB cDNA were made by 5' RACE and carried UMIs. Each CDR3 protein gets one entry in TCRdb, which reprocessed the 5' RACE reads and gives no DNA. This sample contains about 130,000 distinct CDR3 sequences. Material: naive CXCR3- CD8+ T cells from blood. As to subset: CD45RO-CCR7+CD27+CD95- naive CD8+ T cells lacking CXCR3 (TNR3-). These receptors were collected from a human donor in good health. Some clones in this sample may be carry-over from other donors' samples.

V is TRBV29-1 and J is TRBJ2-1; checking the TCRdb D call of TRBD2 is not possible without DNA. Germline CDR1 is SQVTM and CDR2 is ANQGSEA. The CDR3 length is 12 residues. The CDR3 loop is CSAGTLNNEQFF.

The chain links TRBV5-6 to TRBJ1-2; without DNA, the TCRdb call of TRBD1 cannot be checked. CDR3 size: 16 residues. From germline, CDR1 is SGHDT and CDR2 YYEEEE. The CDR3 spells CASSYGQGARNYGYTF.

This chain joins TRBV29-1 and TRBJ1-1; the TCRdb D gene call, TRBD1, has no DNA to confirm it. Germline CDR1 and CDR2: SQVTM and ANQGSEA. This CDR3 contains 12 residues. CDR3 amino acids: CSATPLDTEAFF.

The chain carries TRBV9 and TRBJ2-3; the TRBD2 assignment by TCRdb is unverifiable without DNA. The CDR3 loop spans 14 amino acids. Per the germline V gene, CDR1 is SGDLS and CDR2 is YYNGEE. CDR3 region: CASSTRTVTDTQYF.

This chain connects TRBV28 to TRBJ2-7. Germline V gene sequence: CDR1 MDHEN, CDR2 SYDVKM. The CDR3 spans 15 residues. CDR3 sequence: CASSTHGLFLYEQYF.

The CDR3 loop reads CAISEGNREAEQFF. V is TRBV10-3 and J is TRBJ2-1; with no DNA, the TCRdb D assignment of TRBD2 cannot be verified. The CDR3 contains 14 residues. Germline CDR1 is ENHRY and CDR2 is SYGVKD.

This chain connects TRBV7-9 to TRBJ2-1. This CDR3 region has 14 residues. CDR1 is SEHNR and CDR2 is FQNEAQ in the germline V gene (reference sequence). CDR3 region: CASSLDLDGNEQFF.

This rearrangement joins TRBV13 to TRBJ2-5; no DNA is available, so the TRBD1 call from TCRdb remains unchecked. This CDR3 spans 16 amino acids. Germline values: CDR1 PRHDT, CDR2 FYEKMQ (reference sequence). CDR3: CASSLGPHALQETQYF.

The chain links TRBV4-3 to TRBJ2-1; the TCRdb call, TRBD2, lacks DNA for checking. Germline V CDR1 and CDR2: LGHNA, YSLEER. This CDR3 has 13 residues. This CDR3 reads CASSQGRQNEQFF.

V gene TRBV7-3 combines with J gene TRBJ2-2. Germline CDR1 reads SGHTA; CDR2 reads FQGTGA. The CDR3 length is 14 residues. The CDR3 sequence: CASSSSLNTGELFF. The complete variable domain, with remaining parts taken from reference TRBV7-3 and TRBJ2-2, reads GAGVSQTPSNKVTEKGKYVELRCDPISGHTALYWYRQSLGQGPEFLIYFQGTGAADDSGLPNDRFFAVRPEGSVSTLKIQRTERGDSAVYLCASSSSLNTGELFFGEGSRLTVL.

The CDR3 loop is CATSGPAAGVGKNIQYF. The rearrangement links TRBV15 to TRBJ2-4; the TCRdb call, TRBD2, lacks DNA for checking. CDR3 length equals 17 residues. Germline values: CDR1 LNHNV, CDR2 YYDKDF (reference sequence).

The chain combines TRBV5-4 with TRBJ2-1. Germline CDR1 reads SGHNT; CDR2 reads YYREEE (reference sequence). The CDR3 length is 11 residues. The CDR3 loop is CASSFLAEQFF. The full variable domain, with the rest looked up from reference TRBV5-4 and TRBJ2-1, is ETGVTQSPTHLIKTRGQQVTLRCSSQSGHNTVSWYQQALGQGPQFIFQYYREEENGRGNFPPRFSGLQFPNYSSELNVNALELDDSALYLCASSFLAEQFFGPGTRLTVL.

The gene calls are TRBV7-2 and TRBJ1-1. There are 13 residues in the CDR3. Germline V CDR1 and CDR2: SGHTA, FQGNSA. This CDR3 is CASSLAEYTEAFF.

The CDR3 protein is CAISDPADRDYNEQFF. The genes are TRBV10-3 and TRBJ2-1; TCRdb outputs TRBD1, but without DNA this stays unchecked. The CDR3 loop spans 16 amino acids. Germline CDR1 reads ENHRY; CDR2 reads SYGVKD.

The V gene is TRBV28, the J gene TRBJ2-7. The CDR3 covers 12 residues. Per the germline V gene, CDR1 is MDHEN and CDR2 is SYDVKM. The CDR3 protein is CASSSAVDEQYF.

The chain links TRBV12-3 or TRBV12-4 to TRBJ2-7; checking the TCRdb D call of TRBD2 is not possible without DNA. This CDR3 region has 13 residues. The CDR3 region is CANSPGTVYEQYF.

The genes are TRBV13 and TRBJ1-1; TCRdb outputs TRBD1, but without DNA this stays unchecked. The CDR3 loop spans 12 amino acids. The germline gives CDR1 PRHDT, CDR2 FYEKMQ (reference sequence). CDR3 sequence: CASSPGQIEAFF.

The J gene is TRBJ2-7, the V gene TRBV29-1. Germline V gene lookup returns CDR1 SQVTM and CDR2 ANQGSEA. The CDR3 sequence is 13 residues long. The chain's CDR3 is CSARTGSSYEQYF.

The V call is TRBV7-6, the J call TRBJ2-1; the D gene TCRdb calls, TRBD2, cannot be checked with no DNA. CDR3 length: 18 amino acids. Germline V gives CDR1 SGHVS, CDR2 FNYEAQ. The CDR3 loop reads CASSLAMVAGGPRNEQFF.

The CDR3 reads CASSLGLADYEQYF. The J gene is TRBJ2-7, the V gene TRBV28; the TRBD2 assignment by TCRdb is unverifiable without DNA. CDR3 size: 14 residues. CDR1 is MDHEN and CDR2 is SYDVKM in the germline V gene. Based on the CDR3 plus reference TRBV28 and TRBJ2-7, the full variable domain is DVKVTQSSRYLVKRTGEKVFLECVQDMDHENMFWYRQDPGLGLRLIYFSYDVKMKEKGDIPEGYSVSREKKERFSLILESASTNQTSMYLCASSLGLADYEQYFGPGTRLTVT.

This chain uses TRBV12-3 or TRBV12-4 with TRBJ2-6. This CDR3 has 15 residues. CDR3 in amino acids: CASSPLSSGANVLTF.

The chain has TRBV28 and TRBJ2-7; TCRdb lists TRBD1, though no DNA is available to test this call. CDR3 length equals 13 residues. The germline V gene has CDR1 MDHEN and CDR2 SYDVKM. The CDR3 region is CAIERGTSNEQYF.

The rearrangement joins TRBV19 to TRBJ2-7. Germline CDR1 and CDR2: LNHDA and SQIVND (reference sequence). This CDR3 is built from 11 residues. CDR3 sequence reads: CASGDLLEQYF.

V and J are TRBV20-1 and TRBJ1-2; TCRdb names TRBD1, which stays unverified in the absence of DNA. The CDR3 length is 13 residues. Germline V gene sequence: CDR1 DFQATT, CDR2 SNEGSKA (reference sequence). CDR3 amino acids: CSAQRPGDHGYTF.

The V and J genes are TRBV29-1 and TRBJ2-3; TCRdb proposes TRBD1, but this gene call is untestable without DNA. Germline CDR1 SQVTM, CDR2 ANQGSEA. This CDR3 contains 13 residues. CDR3 amino acids: CSVLTGVADTQYF.

J is TRBJ2-1 and V is TRBV11-2. This CDR3 region has 13 residues. Germline V CDR1 and CDR2: SGHAT, FQNNGV. The CDR3: CASSQEAHNEQFF.

This chain joins TRBV7-3 and TRBJ2-1; without DNA, the TCRdb call of TRBD2 cannot be checked. The CDR3 runs 18 residues. CDR1 SGHTA and CDR2 FQGTGA come from the germline V gene. The chain's CDR3 is CASSPNGLAGEVNNEQFF.

The V gene is TRBV12-3 or TRBV12-4, the J gene TRBJ2-1. The CDR3 is 13 residues long. The CDR3 region is CASSRTEYNEQFF.

The chain carries TRBV6-2 or TRBV6-3 and TRBJ2-7; without DNA, the TCRdb call of TRBD1 cannot be checked. Germline CDR1 and CDR2: MNHEY and SVGEGT. The CDR3 runs 15 residues. This CDR3 is CASSYSWDRANEQYF.

V gene TRBV29-1 combines with J gene TRBJ2-2; as DNA is missing, the TRBD2 call by TCRdb cannot be tested. CDR1 is SQVTM, CDR2 ANQGSEA, per germline. The CDR3 is 14 amino acids. The CDR3 sequence: CSVQKSTPTGELFF.

The CDR3 spells CASSPTSGAYNEQFF. The gene calls are TRBV12-3 or TRBV12-4 and TRBJ2-1; without DNA, the TCRdb call of TRBD2 cannot be checked. The CDR3 extends over 15 amino acids.

The rearrangement uses TRBV6-5 and TRBJ2-3; the TCRdb D gene call, TRBD2, has no DNA to confirm it. The CDR3 covers 16 residues. From germline, CDR1 is MNHEY and CDR2 SVGAGI. The CDR3 loop is CASSYGLAGLADTQYF.